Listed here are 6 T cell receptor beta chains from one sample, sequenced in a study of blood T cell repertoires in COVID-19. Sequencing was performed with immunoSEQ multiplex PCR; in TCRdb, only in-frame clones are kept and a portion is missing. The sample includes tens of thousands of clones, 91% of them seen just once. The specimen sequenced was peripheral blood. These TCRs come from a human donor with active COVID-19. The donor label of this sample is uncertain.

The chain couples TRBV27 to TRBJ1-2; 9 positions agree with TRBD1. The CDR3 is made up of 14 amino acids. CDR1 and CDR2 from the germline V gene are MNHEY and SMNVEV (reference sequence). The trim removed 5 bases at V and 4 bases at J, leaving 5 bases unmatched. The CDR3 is CASSPLDRGYGYTF. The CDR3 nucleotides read TGTGCCAGCAGTCCGCTGGACAGGGGCTATGGCTACACCTTC.

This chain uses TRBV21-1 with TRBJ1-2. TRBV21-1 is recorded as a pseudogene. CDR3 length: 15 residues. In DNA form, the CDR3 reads TGTGCCAGCAGCAAAGTGGAGGGCTCATCGTATGGCTACACCTTC. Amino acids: CASSKVEGSSYGYTF.

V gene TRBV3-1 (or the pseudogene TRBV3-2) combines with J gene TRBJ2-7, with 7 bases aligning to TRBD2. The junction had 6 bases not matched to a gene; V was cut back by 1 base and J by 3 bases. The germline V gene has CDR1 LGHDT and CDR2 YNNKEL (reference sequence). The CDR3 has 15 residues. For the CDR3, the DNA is TGTGCCAGCAGCCAAGGGGGAGGGATCTACTACGAGCAGTACTTC. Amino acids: CASSQGGGIYYEQYF.

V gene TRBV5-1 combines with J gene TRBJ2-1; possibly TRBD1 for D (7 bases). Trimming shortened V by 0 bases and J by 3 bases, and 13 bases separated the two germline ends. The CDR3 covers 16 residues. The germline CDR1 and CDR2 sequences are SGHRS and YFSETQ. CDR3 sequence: CASSLAAGQNYNEQFF. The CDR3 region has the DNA TGCGCCAGCAGCTTGGCTGCGGGACAGAACTACAATGAGCAGTTCTTC.

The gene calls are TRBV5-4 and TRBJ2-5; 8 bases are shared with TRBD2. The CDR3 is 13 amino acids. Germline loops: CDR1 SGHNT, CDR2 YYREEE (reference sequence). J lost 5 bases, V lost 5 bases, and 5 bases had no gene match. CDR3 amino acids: CASRRAGVETQYF. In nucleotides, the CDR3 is TGTGCCAGCAGGAGAGCGGGGGTGGAGACCCAGTACTTC.

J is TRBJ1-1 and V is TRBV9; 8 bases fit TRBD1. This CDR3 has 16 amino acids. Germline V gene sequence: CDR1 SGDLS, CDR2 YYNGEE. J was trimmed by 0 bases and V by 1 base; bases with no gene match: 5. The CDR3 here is CASSVLGQGLNTEAFF. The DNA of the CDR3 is TGTGCCAGCAGCGTATTAGGACAGGGTTTGAACACTGAAGCTTTCTTT.